Below, 5 T cell receptor beta chains from the same sample are listed, as sequenced in a study of cytomegalovirus exposure and HLA in healthy donors. The PCR was carried out with 60 Vbeta primers and 13 Jbeta primers. TCRdb's table, derived via immunoSEQ multiplex PCR, lists solely in-frame clones and lacks some. This table has some 63,000 clones, roughly 83% appearing once. Sample: PBMCs. The receptors come from a human donor in good health.

The chain carries TRBV6-1 and TRBJ2-1; D is undetermined. Germline CDR1 reads MNHNS; CDR2 reads SASEGT. With 9 bases removed from V and 5 bases from J, the gap between germline ends came to 5 bases. The CDR3 has 10 amino acids. CDR3 in DNA: TGTGCCAGTTCCAACAATGAGCAGTTCTTC. Protein: CASSNNEQFF.

This chain links TRBV7-9 with TRBJ2-5; D is unclear. The end of the DNA is better explained by TRBJ2-7, so the J call may be wrong. Germline lookup yields CDR1 SEHNR and CDR2 FQNEAQ (reference sequence). The CDR3 length is 11 residues. CDR3: CASSFNYEQYF. In DNA, the CDR3 is TGTGCCAGCAGCTTCAATTACGAGCAGTACTTC.

The chain joins TRBV18 to TRBJ2-2; D is unresolved. This CDR3 region has 15 residues. V lost 2 bases and J lost 0, with 7 bases in between. Germline values: CDR1 KGHSH, CDR2 LQKENI. CDR3 loop: CASSPTQSNTGELFF. The CDR3 region has the DNA TGTGCCAGCTCACCAACGCAGTCGAACACCGGGGAGCTGTTTTTT.

The V gene is TRBV7-2, the J gene TRBJ2-7; the match to TRBD2 covers 8 bases. Germline assignment: CDR1 SGHTA and CDR2 FQGNSA. The CDR3 has 15 amino acids. J was trimmed by 3 bases and V by 5 bases; bases with no gene match: 9. The DNA for the CDR3 is TGTGCCAGCAGCCCTTCTGGCGGGGGGAACTACGAGCAGTACTTC. Protein: CASSPSGGGNYEQYF.

The chain has TRBV2 and TRBJ1-3, with TRBD1 matching over 8 bases. In germline, CDR1 is SNHLY, CDR2 FYNNEI. CDR3 length: 14 residues. J gave up 4 bases and V 5 bases, and 4 bases lay outside the gene matches. Written as DNA, the CDR3 is TGTGCCAGCAGTCCCAGGGGGCGCGGAAACACCATATATTTT. It encodes CASSPRGRGNTIYF.